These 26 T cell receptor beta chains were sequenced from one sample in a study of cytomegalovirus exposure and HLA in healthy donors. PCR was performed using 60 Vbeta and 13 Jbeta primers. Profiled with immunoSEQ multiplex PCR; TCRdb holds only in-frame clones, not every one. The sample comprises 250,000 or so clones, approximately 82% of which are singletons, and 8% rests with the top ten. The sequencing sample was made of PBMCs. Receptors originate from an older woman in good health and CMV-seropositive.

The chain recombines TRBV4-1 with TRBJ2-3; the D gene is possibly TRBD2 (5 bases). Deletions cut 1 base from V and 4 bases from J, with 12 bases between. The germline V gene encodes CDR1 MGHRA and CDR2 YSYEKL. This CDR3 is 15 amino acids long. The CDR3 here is CASSQVRVRADTQYF. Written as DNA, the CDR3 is TGCGCCAGCAGCCAAGTGCGGGTCAGAGCAGATACGCAGTATTTT.

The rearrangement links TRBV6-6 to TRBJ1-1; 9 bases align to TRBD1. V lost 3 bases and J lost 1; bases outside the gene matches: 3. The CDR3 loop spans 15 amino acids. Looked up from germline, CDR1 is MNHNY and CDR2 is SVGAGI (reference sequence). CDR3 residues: CASSYRDRENTEAFF. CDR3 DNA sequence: TGTGCCAGCAGTTATCGGGACAGGGAGAACACTGAAGCTTTCTTT.

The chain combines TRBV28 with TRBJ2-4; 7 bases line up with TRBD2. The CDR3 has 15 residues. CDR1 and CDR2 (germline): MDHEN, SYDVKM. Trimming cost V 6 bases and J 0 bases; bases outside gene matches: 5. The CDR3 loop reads CASRGLAVAKNIQYF. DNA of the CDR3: TGTGCCAGCAGAGGGCTAGCGGTAGCCAAAAACATTCAGTACTTC. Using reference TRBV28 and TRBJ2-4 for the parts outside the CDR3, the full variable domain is DVKVTQSSRYLVKRTGEKVFLECVQDMDHENMFWYRQDPGLGLRLIYFSYDVKMKEKGDIPEGYSVSREKKERFSLILESASTNQTSMYLCASRGLAVAKNIQYFGAGTRLSVL.

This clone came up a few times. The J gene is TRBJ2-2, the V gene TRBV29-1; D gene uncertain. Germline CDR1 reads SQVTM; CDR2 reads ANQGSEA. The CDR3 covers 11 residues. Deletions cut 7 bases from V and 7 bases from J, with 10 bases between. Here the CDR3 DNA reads TGCAGCGGTAACAGAGACGGGGAGCTGTTTTTT. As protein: CSGNRDGELFF.

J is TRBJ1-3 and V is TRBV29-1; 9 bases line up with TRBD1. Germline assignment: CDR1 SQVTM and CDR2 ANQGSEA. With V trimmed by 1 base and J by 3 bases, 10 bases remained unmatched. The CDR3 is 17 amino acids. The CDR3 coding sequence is TGCAGCGTTGAAGGGGGACAGGGAGGATTTCTTGGAAACACCATATATTTT. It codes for CSVEGGQGGFLGNTIYF.

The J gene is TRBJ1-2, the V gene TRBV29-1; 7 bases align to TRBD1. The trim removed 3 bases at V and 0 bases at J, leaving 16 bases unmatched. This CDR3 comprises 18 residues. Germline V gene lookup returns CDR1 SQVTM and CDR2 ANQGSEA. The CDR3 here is CSVDLPGAGGQTNYGYTF. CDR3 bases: TGCAGCGTTGATTTGCCTGGAGCGGGGGGACAGACTAACTATGGCTACACCTTC.

The CDR3 DNA follows: TGCAGCGTAACACTAGCGGGAGTCTTCTACGAGCAGTACTTC. Protein product: CSVTLAGVFYEQYF. This chain links TRBV29-1 with TRBJ2-5, with 11 bases lining up with TRBD2. The DNA end lines up better with TRBJ2-7; the J call may be wrong. The CDR3 runs 14 residues. Germline V lookup: CDR1 SQVTM, CDR2 ANQGSEA.

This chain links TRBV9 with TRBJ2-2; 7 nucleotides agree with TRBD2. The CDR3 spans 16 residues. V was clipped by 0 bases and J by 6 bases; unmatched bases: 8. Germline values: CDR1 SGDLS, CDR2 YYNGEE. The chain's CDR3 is CASSVVGGTGAGELFF. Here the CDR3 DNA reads TGTGCCAGCAGCGTAGTGGGGGGGACGGGAGCCGGGGAGCTGTTTTTT. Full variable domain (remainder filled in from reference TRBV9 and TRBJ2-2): DSGVTQTPKHLITATGQRVTLRCSPRSGDLSVYWYQQSLDQGLQFLIQYYNGEERAKGNILERFSAQQFPDLHSELNLSSLELGDSALYFCASSVVGGTGAGELFFGEGSRLTVL.

The CDR3, as DNA: TGTGCCAGTAGTCCCCAAACTAGTTCCGGGGAGCTGTTTTTT. This encodes CASSPQTSSGELFF. The V call is TRBV19, the J call TRBJ2-2, with D tentatively TRBD2 (5 bases). CDR1 is LNHDA, CDR2 SQIVND, per germline (reference sequence). With 5 bases removed from V and 6 bases from J, the gap between germline ends came to 13 bases. The CDR3 is 14 amino acids.

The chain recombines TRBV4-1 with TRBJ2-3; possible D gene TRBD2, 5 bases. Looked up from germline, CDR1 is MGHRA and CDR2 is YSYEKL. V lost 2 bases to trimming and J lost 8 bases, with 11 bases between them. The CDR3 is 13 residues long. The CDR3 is CASSQPLAGTQYF. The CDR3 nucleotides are TGCGCCAGCAGCCAACCCCTAGCTGGTACGCAGTATTTT.

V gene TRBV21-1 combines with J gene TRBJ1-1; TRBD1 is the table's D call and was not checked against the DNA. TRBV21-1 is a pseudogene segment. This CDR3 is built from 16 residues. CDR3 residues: CASSIRDRAFGTEAFF. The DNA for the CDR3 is TGTGCCAGCAGCATCCGGGACAGGGCGTTTGGCACTGAAGCTTTCTTT.

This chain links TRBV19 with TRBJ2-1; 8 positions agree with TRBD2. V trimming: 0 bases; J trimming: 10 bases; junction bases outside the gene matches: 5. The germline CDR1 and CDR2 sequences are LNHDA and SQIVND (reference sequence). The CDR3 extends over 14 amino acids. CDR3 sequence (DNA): TGTGCCAGTAGTATAGAGACTAGCGCAAGGGAGCAGTTCTTC. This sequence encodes CASSIETSAREQFF.

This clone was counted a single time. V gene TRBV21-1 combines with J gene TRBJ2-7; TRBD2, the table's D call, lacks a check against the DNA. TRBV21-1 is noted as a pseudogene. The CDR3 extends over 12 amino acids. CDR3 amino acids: CASRPLPYEQYF. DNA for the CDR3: TGTGCCAGCAGACCACTACCCTACGAGCAGTACTTC.

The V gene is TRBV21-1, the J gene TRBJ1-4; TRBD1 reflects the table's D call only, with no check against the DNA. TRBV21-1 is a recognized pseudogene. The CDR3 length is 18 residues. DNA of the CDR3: TGTGCCAGCAGCATACGGACAGGGGGCCGTCCCTCTAATGAAAAACTGTTTTTT. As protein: CASSIRTGGRPSNEKLFF.

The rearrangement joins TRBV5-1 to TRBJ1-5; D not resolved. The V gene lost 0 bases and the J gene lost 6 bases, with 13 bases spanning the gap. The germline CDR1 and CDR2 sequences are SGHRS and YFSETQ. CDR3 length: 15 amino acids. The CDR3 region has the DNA TGCGCCAGCAGCTTGGGCGGGAGTCTGAGTCAGCCCCAGCATTTT. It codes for CASSLGGSLSQPQHF.

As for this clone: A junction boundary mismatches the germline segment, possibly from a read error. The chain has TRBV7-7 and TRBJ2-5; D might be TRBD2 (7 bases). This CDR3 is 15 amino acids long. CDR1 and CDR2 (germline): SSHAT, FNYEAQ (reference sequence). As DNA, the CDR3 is TGTGCTAGCAGGGACCCCGGGGGGCCGCGGGAGACCCAGTACTTC. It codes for CASRDPGGPRETQYF.

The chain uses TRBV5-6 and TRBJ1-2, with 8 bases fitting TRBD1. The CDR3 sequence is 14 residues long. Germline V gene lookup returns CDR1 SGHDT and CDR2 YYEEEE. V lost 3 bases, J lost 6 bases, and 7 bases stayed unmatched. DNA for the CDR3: TGTGCCAGCAGCTGGAAACAGGGGGAGGATGGCTACACCTTC. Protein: CASSWKQGEDGYTF.

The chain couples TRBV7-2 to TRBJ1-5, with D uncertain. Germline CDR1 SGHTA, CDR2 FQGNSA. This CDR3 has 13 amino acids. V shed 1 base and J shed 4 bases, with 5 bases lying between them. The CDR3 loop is CASSLGANQPQHF. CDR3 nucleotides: TGTGCCAGCAGCTTAGGGGCAAATCAGCCCCAGCATTTT.

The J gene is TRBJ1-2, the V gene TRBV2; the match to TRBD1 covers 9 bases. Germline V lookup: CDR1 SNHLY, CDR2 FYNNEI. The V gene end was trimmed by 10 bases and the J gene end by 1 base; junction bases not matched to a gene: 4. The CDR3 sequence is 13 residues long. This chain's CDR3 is CAIRDRVNYGYTF. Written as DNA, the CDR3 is TGTGCCATCCGGGACAGGGTTAACTATGGCTACACCTTC.

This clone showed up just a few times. The CDR3 sequence: CASSSGLYNEQFF. In DNA, the CDR3 is TGTGCCAGCTCATCTGGACTCTACAATGAGCAGTTCTTC. The rearrangement uses TRBV18 and TRBJ2-1, with a possible D match to TRBD2 (5 bases). Deletions cut 5 bases from V and 3 bases from J, with 8 bases between. This CDR3 spans 13 amino acids. Germline assignment: CDR1 KGHSH and CDR2 LQKENI.

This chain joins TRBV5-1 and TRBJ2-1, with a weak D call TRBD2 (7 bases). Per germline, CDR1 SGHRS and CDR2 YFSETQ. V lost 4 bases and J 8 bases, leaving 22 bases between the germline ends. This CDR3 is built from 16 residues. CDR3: CASSLRRGGGWDEQFF. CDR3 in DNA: TGCGCCAGCAGCCTCCGGAGGGGGGGCGGGTGGGATGAGCAGTTCTTC.

This CDR3 is CASRGTGVNQPQHF. The CDR3 DNA reads as TGTGCCAGCAGGGGTACAGGGGTGAATCAGCCCCAGCATTTT. V gene TRBV6-1 combines with J gene TRBJ1-5, with 7 bases lining up with TRBD1. Germline CDR1 and CDR2: MNHNS and SASEGT. CDR3 length: 14 residues. J gave up 4 bases and V 6 bases, and 6 bases lay outside the gene matches.

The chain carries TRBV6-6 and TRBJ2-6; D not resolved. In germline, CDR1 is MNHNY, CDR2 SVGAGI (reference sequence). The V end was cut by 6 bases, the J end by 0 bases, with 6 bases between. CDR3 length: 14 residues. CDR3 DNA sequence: TGTGCCAGCAGCGACTTCTCTGGGGCCAACGTCCTGACTTTC. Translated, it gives CASSDFSGANVLTF.

The CDR3: CASSLGAGYPQETQYF. In nucleotides, the CDR3 is TGCGCCAGCAGCTTGGGGGCGGGGTATCCCCAAGAGACCCAGTACTTC. The chain uses TRBV5-1 and TRBJ2-5; D is possibly TRBD2 (6 bases). Germline CDR1 SGHRS, CDR2 YFSETQ. CDR3 size: 16 residues. Trimming left V 0 bases short and J 1 base short, with 13 bases between.

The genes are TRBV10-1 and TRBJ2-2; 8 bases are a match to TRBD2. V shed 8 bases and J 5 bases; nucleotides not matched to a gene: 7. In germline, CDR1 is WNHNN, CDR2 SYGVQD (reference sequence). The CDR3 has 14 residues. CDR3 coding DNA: TGCGCCAGCGGGAGCGGGAGTTTTACCGGGGAGCTGTTTTTT. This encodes CASGSGSFTGELFF.

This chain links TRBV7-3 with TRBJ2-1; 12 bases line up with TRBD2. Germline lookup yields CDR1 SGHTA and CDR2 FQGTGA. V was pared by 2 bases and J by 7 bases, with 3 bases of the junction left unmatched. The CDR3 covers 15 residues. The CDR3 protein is CASSLLAGGGNEQFF. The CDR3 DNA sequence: TGTGCCAGCAGCTTACTAGCGGGAGGGGGGAATGAGCAGTTCTTC. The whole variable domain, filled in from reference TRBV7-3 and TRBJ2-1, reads GAGVSQTPSNKVTEKGKYVELRCDPISGHTALYWYRQSLGQGPEFLIYFQGTGAADDSGLPNDRFFAVRPEGSVSTLKIQRTERGDSAVYLCASSLLAGGGNEQFFGPGTRLTVL.